This T cell receptor (beta chain) comes out of a study of T cell repertoires in cytomegalovirus infection. Study-level results: CMV carriers having the relevant HLA were flagged by cumulative public TCR beta family frequency.

Concerning this clonotype: Its antigen remains unknown.

MiXCR, run by TCRdb on the reads, gives a single entry per CDR3 protein. The sample includes about half a million distinct CDR3 sequences, approximately 46% seen only once; the top ten take 40% to 50%. The CDR3 length is 14 residues. With 3 bases removed from V and 0 bases from J, the gap between germline ends came to 9 bases. In germline, CDR1 is MNHGY, CDR2 SAAAGT. The source material was cultured PBMCs, sampled from culture after CMV antigen stimulation. The rearrangement links TRBV6-8 to TRBJ2-7, with a weak D call TRBD1 (6 bases). The source of this sequence is a human donor in good health (CMV status not recorded). Some clones in this sample may be carry-over from other donors' samples. The CDR3 DNA is TGTGCCAGCAGTTATGACAGGTTCTCCTACGAGCAGTACTTC. Protein sequence: CASSYDRFSYEQYF.